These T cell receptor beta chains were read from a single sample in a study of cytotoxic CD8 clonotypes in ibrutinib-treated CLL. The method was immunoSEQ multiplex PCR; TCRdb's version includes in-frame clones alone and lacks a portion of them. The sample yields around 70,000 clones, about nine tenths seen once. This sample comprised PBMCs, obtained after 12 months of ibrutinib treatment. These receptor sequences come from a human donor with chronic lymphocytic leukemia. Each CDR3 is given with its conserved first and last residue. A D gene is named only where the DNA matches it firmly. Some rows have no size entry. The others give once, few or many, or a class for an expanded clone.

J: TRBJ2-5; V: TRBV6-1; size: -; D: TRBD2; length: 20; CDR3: CASSEPPPRGASRSQETQYF; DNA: TGTGCCAGCAGTGAGCCCCCACCGCGGGGGGCTTCGCGAAGTCAAGAGACCCAGTACTTC
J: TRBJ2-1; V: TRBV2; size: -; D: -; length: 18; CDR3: CASSRDYPSEGGNNEQFF; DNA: TGTGCCAGCAGTAGGGACTACCCATCTGAAGGGGGAAACAATGAGCAGTTCTTC
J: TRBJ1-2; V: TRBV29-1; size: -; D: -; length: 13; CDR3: CSVEESWNYGYTF; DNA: TGCAGCGTTGAAGAGTCTTGGAACTATGGCTACACCTTC
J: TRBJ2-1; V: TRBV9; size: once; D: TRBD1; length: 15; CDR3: CASSVYPDRGNEQFF; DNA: TGTGCCAGCAGCGTCTATCCGGACAGGGGAAATGAGCAGTTCTTC
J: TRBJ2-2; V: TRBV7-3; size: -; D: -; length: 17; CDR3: CASSSIGGPANTGELFF; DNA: TGTGCCAGCAGCTCGATAGGGGGACCCGCGAACACCGGGGAGCTGTTTTTT
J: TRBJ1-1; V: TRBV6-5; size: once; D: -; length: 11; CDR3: CASRKNTEAFF; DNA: TGTGCCAGCAGGAAGAACACTGAAGCTTTCTTT
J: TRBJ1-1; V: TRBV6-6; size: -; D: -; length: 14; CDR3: CASSPGAEKREAFF; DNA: TGTGCCAGCAGTCCAGGGGCTGAGAAACGAGAAGCTTTCTTT
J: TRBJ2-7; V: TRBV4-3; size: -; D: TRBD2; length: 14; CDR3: CASSRDYATYEQYF; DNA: TGCGCCAGCAGCCGGGACTACGCAACCTACGAGCAGTACTTC
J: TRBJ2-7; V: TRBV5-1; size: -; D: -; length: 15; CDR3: CASSLAVRAGGEQYF; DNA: TGCGCCAGCAGCTTGGCGGTCAGGGCTGGTGGGGAGCAGTACTTC
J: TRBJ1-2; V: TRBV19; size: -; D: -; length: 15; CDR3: CASKRAGQTNYGYTF; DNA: TGTGCCAGTAAAAGGGCGGGCCAGACTAACTATGGCTACACCTTC
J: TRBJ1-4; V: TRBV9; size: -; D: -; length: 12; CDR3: CASRGGDEKLFF; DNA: TGTGCCAGCCGGGGGGGGGACGAAAAACTGTTTTTT
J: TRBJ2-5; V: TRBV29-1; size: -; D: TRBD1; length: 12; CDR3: CSALRGRETQYF; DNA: TGCAGCGCGCTCAGGGGGCGGGAGACCCAGTACTTC
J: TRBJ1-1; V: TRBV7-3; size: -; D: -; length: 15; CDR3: CASSPDAGGNTEAFF; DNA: TGTGCCAGCAGCCCCGACGCCGGGGGGAACACTGAAGCTTTCTTT
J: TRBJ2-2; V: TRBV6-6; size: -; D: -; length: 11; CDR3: CASSYPGELFF; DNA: TGTGCCAGCAGTTACCCCGGGGAGCTGTTTTTT
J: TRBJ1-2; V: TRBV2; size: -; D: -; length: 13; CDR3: CARRDTRTYGYTF; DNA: TGTGCCAGGAGGGACACCAGAACTTATGGCTACACCTTC
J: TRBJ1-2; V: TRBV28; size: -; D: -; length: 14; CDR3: CASSLVMGAYGYTF; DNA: TGTGCCAGCAGTTTAGTAATGGGGGCTTATGGCTACACCTTC
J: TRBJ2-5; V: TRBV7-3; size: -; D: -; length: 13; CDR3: CASSLSGAGTQYF; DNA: TGTGCCAGCAGCTTATCGGGGGCCGGGACCCAGTACTTC
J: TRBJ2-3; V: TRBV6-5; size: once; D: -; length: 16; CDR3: CASSYSRGLSTDTQYF; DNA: TGTGCCAGCAGTTACTCCAGGGGTCTGTCCACAGATACGCAGTATTTT
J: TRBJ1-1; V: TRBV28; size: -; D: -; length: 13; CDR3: CASSFGGNTEAFF; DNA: TGTGCCAGCAGTTTTGGGGGTAACACTGAAGCTTTCTTT
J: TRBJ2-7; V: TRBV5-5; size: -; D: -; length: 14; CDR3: CASSLARFSYEQYF; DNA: TGTGCCAGCAGCTTGGCCAGATTCTCCTACGAGCAGTACTTC
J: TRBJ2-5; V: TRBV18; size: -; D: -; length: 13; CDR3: CASSLGQLETQYF; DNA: TGTGCCAGCTCCCTCGGACAGTTAGAGACCCAGTACTTC
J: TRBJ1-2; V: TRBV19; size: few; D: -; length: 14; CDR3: CASSQQEGYYGYTF; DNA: TGTGCCAGTAGTCAACAGGAGGGCTACTATGGCTACACCTTC
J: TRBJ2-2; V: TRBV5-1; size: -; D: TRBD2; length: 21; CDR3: CASSLTPGLAGRQEVAGELFF; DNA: TGCGCCAGCAGTTTAACTCCGGGACTAGCGGGACGACAAGAGGTGGCCGGGGAGCTGTTTTTT
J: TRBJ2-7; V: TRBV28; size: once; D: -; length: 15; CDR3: CASSEPGYTRYEQYF; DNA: TGTGCCAGCAGCGAACCGGGATACACCCGCTACGAGCAGTACTTC
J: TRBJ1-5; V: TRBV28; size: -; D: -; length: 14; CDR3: CASSLGQASQPQHF; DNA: TGTGCCAGCAGTTTGGGGCAGGCAAGTCAGCCCCAGCATTTT
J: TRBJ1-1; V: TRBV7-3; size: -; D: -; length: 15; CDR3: CASSLSHSLNTEAFF; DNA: TGTGCCAGCAGCTTATCTCACAGCCTGAACACTGAAGCTTTCTTT
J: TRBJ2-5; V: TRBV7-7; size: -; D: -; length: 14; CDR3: CASSLVTLAETQYF; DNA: TGTGCCAGCAGCTTAGTCACTTTAGCCGAGACCCAGTACTTC
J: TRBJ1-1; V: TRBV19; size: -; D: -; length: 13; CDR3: CASSITLRTEAFF; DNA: TGTGCCAGTAGTATAACACTACGCACTGAAGCTTTCTTT
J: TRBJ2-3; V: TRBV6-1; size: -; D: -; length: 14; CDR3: CASSGLLSTDTQYF; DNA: TGTGCCAGCAGTGGGCTACTCAGCACAGATACGCAGTATTTT
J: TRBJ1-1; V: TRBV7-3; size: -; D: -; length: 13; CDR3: CASSLTGNTEAFF; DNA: TGTGCCAGCAGCTTAACAGGGAACACTGAAGCTTTCTTT
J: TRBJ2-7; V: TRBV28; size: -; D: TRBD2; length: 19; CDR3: CASSLEGGAFASGRYEQYF; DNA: TGTGCCAGCAGTTTGGAGGGAGGGGCGTTTGCTAGCGGGAGATACGAGCAGTACTTC
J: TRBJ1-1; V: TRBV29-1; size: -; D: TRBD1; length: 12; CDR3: CSVGQVTTEAFF; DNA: TGCAGCGTGGGACAGGTGACCACTGAAGCTTTCTTT
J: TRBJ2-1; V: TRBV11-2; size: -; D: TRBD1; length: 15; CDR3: CASSLGTGVTNEQFF; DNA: TGTGCCAGCAGCTTAGGAACAGGGGTAACCAATGAGCAGTTCTTC
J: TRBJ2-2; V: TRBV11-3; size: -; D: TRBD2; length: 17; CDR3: CASSLTSGSWDTGELFF; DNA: TGTGCCAGCAGCTTAACTAGCGGGAGCTGGGACACCGGGGAGCTGTTTTTT
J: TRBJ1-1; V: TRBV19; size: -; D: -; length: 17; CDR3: CASSPMGWAWESTEAFF; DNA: TGTGCCAGTAGCCCCATGGGATGGGCCTGGGAGAGCACTGAAGCTTTCTTT
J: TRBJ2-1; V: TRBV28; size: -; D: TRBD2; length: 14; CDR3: CASSRLAGDSEQFF; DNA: TGTGCCAGCAGTCGACTAGCGGGAGACAGTGAGCAGTTCTTC
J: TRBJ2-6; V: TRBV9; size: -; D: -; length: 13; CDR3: CASWNSGANVLTF; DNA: TGTGCCAGCTGGAACTCTGGGGCCAACGTCCTGACTTTC
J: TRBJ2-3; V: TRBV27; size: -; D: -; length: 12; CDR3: CASSWPGQSAYF; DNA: TGTGCCAGCAGTTGGCCGGGTCAAAGCGCGTATTTT
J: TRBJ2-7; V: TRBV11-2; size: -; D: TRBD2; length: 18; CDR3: CASSPRESGRASSYEQYF; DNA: TGTGCCAGCAGCCCTAGGGAGAGCGGGAGGGCCAGTTCCTACGAGCAGTACTTC
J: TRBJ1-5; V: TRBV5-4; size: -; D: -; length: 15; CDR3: CASSLMGDRGQPQHF; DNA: TGTGCCAGCAGCTTGATGGGGGATCGAGGTCAGCCCCAGCATTTT
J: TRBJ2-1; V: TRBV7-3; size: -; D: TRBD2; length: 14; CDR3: CASSLAGVYNEQFF; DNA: TGTGCCAGCAGCTTAGCGGGAGTATACAATGAGCAGTTCTTC
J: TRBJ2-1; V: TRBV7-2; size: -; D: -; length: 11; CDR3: CASSLELAPFF; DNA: TGTGCCAGCAGCTTAGAGCTAGCGCCGTTCTTC
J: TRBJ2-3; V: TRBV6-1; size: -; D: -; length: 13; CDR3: CASSEQGTDTQYF; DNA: TGTGCCAGCAGTGAACAGGGTACAGATACGCAGTATTTT
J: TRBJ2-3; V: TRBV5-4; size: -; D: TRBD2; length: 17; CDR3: CASSTLGLADLTDTQYF; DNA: TGTGCCAGCAGCACATTGGGACTAGCGGACCTCACAGATACGCAGTATTTT
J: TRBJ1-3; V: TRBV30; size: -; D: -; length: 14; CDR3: CAWSGRASGNTIYF; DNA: TGTGCCTGGAGTGGACGGGCCTCTGGAAACACCATATATTTT
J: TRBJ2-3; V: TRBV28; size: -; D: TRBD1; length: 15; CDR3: CASRGRQGSTDTQYF; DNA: TGTGCCAGCAGGGGGAGACAGGGAAGCACAGATACGCAGTATTTT
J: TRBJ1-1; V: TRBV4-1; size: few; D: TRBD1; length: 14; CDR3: CASSQGPRGSEAFF; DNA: TGCGCCAGCAGCCAAGGACCCAGGGGGTCTGAAGCTTTCTTT
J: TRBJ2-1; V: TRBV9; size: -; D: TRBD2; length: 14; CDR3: CASSLHTSVNEQFF; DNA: TGTGCCAGCAGCCTTCACACTAGCGTCAATGAGCAGTTCTTC
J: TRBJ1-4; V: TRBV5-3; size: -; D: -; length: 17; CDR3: CASPSSCRVATNEKLFF; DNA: TGTGCCAGCCCGTCGAGTTGCAGGGTAGCAACTAATGAAAAACTGTTTTTT
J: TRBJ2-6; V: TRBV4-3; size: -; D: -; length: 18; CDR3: CASSPRGERVSGANVLTF; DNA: TGCGCCAGCAGCCCGAGGGGGGAACGTGTCTCTGGGGCCAACGTCCTGACTTTC
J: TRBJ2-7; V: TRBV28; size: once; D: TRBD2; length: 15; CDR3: CASRPTSGHAYEQYF; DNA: TGTGCCAGCAGACCCACTAGCGGGCACGCCTACGAGCAGTACTTC
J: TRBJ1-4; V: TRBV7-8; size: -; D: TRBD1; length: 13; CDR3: CASSLDRGRGLFF; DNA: TGTGCCAGCAGCCTGGACAGGGGGCGTGGGCTGTTTTTT
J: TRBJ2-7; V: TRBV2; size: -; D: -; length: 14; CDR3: CASGGLTETYEQYF; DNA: TGTGCCAGCGGGGGCCTGACAGAAACCTACGAGCAGTACTTC
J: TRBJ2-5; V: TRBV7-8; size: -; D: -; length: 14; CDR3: CASSLAGEGKTQYF; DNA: TGTGCCAGCAGCTTAGCGGGAGAGGGAAAGACCCAGTACTTC